This T cell receptor (beta chain) was found in a study of T cells in narcolepsy. General study results and limits: Autoreactive clone sequences were missing from some blood memory CD4+ repertoires. Reportedly, autoreactive clonotypes were serially detected in patients' blood but not controls'.

CDR3 length equals 15 residues. V shed 2 bases and J 10 bases; nucleotides not matched to a gene: 7. Germline CDR1 SGHKS, CDR2 YYEKEE (reference sequence). Clones were read by immunoSEQ multiplex PCR, and TCRdb kept only the in-frame ones, dropping some. The sample yields 28,000 or so clones, roughly 86% seen once. Regarding this clone: The target antigen is unknown.

This clonotype originated in a human donor with narcolepsy. Sequencing was performed on CD45RA- memory CD4+ T cells from PBMCs. The V call is TRBV5-5, the J call TRBJ1-6; 9 nucleotides line up with TRBD1. The CDR3 bases are TGTGCCAGCAGCTTCTCGGACAGGGGAATATCACCCCTCCACTTT. This gives the protein CASSFSDRGISPLHF.